The present T cell receptor beta chain was sequenced within a study of T-cell reconstitution after alpha-beta-depleted transplantation in children. This clonotype showed up many times. This CDR3 contains 15 residues. CDR1 and CDR2 from the germline V gene are SGHRS and YFSETQ. Trimming removed 0 bases at V and 4 bases at J, with 13 bases between. Unique molecular identifiers were used to barcode this TCRbeta library. TCRdb re-called the PCR reads with MiXCR, one entry per CDR3 protein. The table lists around 670,000 distinct CDR3 sequences, roughly 14% of them singletons, with approximately 0.8% in the top ten.

The sequences come from PBMCs, collected before TCRalphabeta/CD19-depleted stem cell transplant. This TCR was sampled from a girl aged 2-10 years with congenital amegakaryocytic thrombocytopenia, due to receive a stem cell transplant. The V call is TRBV5-1, the J call TRBJ1-1; no definite D call. Here the CDR3 DNA reads TGCGCCAGCAGCTTGGCCGGGTTCAAGGGCACTGAAGCTTTCTTT. It is translated as CASSLAGFKGTEAFF.